This TCR beta chain was recorded in a study of a mutant IDH1 vaccine in newly diagnosed glioma. Study as a whole: Investigators started vaccination 4-6 weeks after radiotherapy alone, or with temozolomide cycles. The treated population exhibited a male proportion of about 60%, a female proportion of about 38%, and a mean age of around 40 years. The earlier regimen, radiotherapy, temozolomide, or both, was most often both.

Study conclusions and caveats: With respect to changes in top peripheral T cell clonotypes, pseudoprogression seemed unrelated.

The time point was: week 35, safety follow-up. Vaccine doses each comprised 300 ug of mutant IDH1 20-mer peptide, with topical imiquimod. Some clones are missing from TCRdb's copy, which holds only in-frame ones; the method was immunoSEQ multiplex PCR. The sample records approximately 50,000 clones, approximately 87% being singletons. As concerns this clone: No antigen is known for it.

This CDR3 is 16 amino acids long. V was cut by 4 bases and J by 4 bases, with 17 bases left in between. The V gene's germline CDR1 is SEHNR and CDR2 FQNEAQ (reference sequence). The chain carries TRBV7-9 and TRBJ1-5, with D unclear. Specimen: PBMCs, collected from a glioma patient whose treatment included an IDH1 peptide vaccine. This sequence was found in a man in his forties with glioma. The CDR3: CASSSSLVSRNQPQHF. In DNA form, the CDR3 reads TGTGCCAGCAGCTCCAGTCTAGTGTCGCGGAATCAGCCCCAGCATTTT.